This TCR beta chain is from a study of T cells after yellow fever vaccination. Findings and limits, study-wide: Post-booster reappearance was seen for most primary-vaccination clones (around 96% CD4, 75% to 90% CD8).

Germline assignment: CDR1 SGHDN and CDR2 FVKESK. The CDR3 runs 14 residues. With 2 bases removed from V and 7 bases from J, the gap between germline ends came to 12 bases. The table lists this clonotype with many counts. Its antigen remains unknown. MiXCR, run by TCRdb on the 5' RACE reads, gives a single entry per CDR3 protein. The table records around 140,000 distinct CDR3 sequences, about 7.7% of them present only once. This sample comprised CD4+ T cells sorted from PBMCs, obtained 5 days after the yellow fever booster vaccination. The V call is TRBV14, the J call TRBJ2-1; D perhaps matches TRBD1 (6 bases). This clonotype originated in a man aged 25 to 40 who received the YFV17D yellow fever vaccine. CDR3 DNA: TGTGCCAGCAGCCAATGGGAAGGGGGTAATGAGCAGTTCTTC. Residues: CASSQWEGGNEQFF.